What follows are 3 T cell receptor beta chains derived from one specimen sequenced in a study of blood T cell repertoires in COVID-19. Sequencing used immunoSEQ multiplex PCR; TCRdb keeps in-frame clones, though not all of them. The sample lists 200,000 to 300,000 clones; 65% to 90% were seen once. The material sequenced was peripheral blood. These receptors were taken from a man between 35 and 55 years old who had recovered from COVID-19.

The V call is TRBV7-8, the J call TRBJ1-5; TRBD1 matches 9 bases. Germline V lookup: CDR1 SGHVS, CDR2 FQNEAQ. The CDR3 contains 15 residues. Unmatched junction bases numbered 3, after V lost 2 bases and J lost 4 bases. The CDR3 spells CASSLTGGFNQPQHF. CDR3 sequence (DNA): TGTGCCAGCAGCTTAACAGGGGGCTTTAATCAGCCCCAGCATTTT.

The rearrangement joins TRBV19 to TRBJ2-7; weak D call: TRBD2 (5 bases). Germline V gives CDR1 LNHDA, CDR2 SQIVND (reference sequence). The V end was cut by 9 bases, the J end by 7 bases, with 19 bases between. CDR3 length equals 13 residues. The CDR3 region has the DNA TGTGCCAGCGCCCGGGAACGTTACAGAGAGCAGTACTTC. It is translated as CASARERYREQYF.

This clone was seen a single time. The chain recombines TRBV5-4 with TRBJ2-1; 10 bases match TRBD2. In germline, CDR1 is SGHNT, CDR2 YYREEE (reference sequence). V lost 4 bases to trimming and J lost 7 bases; unmatched junction nucleotides: 5. CDR3 length equals 14 residues. The CDR3 region is CASSRSGRVNEQFF. DNA for the CDR3: TGTGCCAGCAGCAGAAGCGGGAGGGTTAATGAGCAGTTCTTC.